The rows below give T cell receptor beta chains drawn from one sample of a study of blood T cell repertoires in COVID-19. Method: immunoSEQ multiplex PCR; TCRdb's copy keeps in-frame clones and lacks some. The sample consists of approximately 270,000 clones, around 93% of them appearing once. Sequencing was carried out using PBMCs or T cells enriched from blood (not recorded which). The receptors were sampled from a human donor in a cohort exposed to, infected with or recovered from COVID-19 (not recorded which). The donor label of this sample is uncertain. Each CDR3 is given with its conserved first and last residue. The D gene is left open where the match is weak. Rows give clone size only sometimes, using once, few, many, or a class for an expanded clone.

v_call	d_call	clone_size	j_call	cdr3_aa	cdr3_nt
TRBV29-1	NA	NA	TRBJ2-5	CSVEEMGRQKETQYF	TGCAGCGTTGAAGAGATGGGTCGACAAAAGGAGACCCAGTACTTC
TRBV5-5	TRBD2	NA	TRBJ2-4	CARSLFGRGGENIQYF	TGTGCCCGCAGCTTGTTTGGCCGGGGGGGAGAAAACATTCAGTACTTC
TRBV3-1/TRBV3-2	TRBD2	once	TRBJ2-3	CASSQGGSGGRDTQYF	TGTGCCAGCAGCCAAGGGGGTAGCGGGGGGCGCGATACGCAGTATTTT
TRBV6-6	TRBD1	NA	TRBJ1-4	CASSYGDRGEKLFF	TGTGCCAGCAGTTACGGGGACAGAGGAGAAAAACTGTTTTTT
TRBV5-1	NA	few	TRBJ2-2	CASSLAGTGELFF	TGCGCCAGCAGCTTGGCAGGCACCGGGGAGCTGTTTTTT
TRBV24-1	TRBD1	NA	TRBJ1-5	CATSDSRGQWSNQPQHF	TGTGCCACCAGTGATTCAAGGGGGCAGTGGAGCAATCAGCCCCAGCATTTT
TRBV4-1	NA	NA	TRBJ2-3	CASSQTPRDTQYF	TGCGCCAGCAGCCAAACCCCGCGGGATACGCAGTATTTT
TRBV6-5	TRBD2	NA	TRBJ2-7	CASSLERGGNEQYF	TGTGCCAGCAGCCTGGAGAGGGGAGGGAACGAGCAGTACTTC
TRBV3-1/TRBV3-2	NA	NA	TRBJ1-6	CASSQDTAGDNSPLHF	TGTGCCAGCAGCCAAGACACGGCAGGGGACAATTCACCCCTCCACTTT
TRBV21-1	NA	NA	TRBJ1-2	CASSTRQDYGYTF	TGTGCCAGCAGCACCAGACAGGACTATGGCTACACCTTC
TRBV7-6	TRBD2	NA	TRBJ2-2	CASSVRLAGVAGELFF	TGTGCCAGCAGCGTGAGACTAGCGGGGGTTGCCGGGGAGCTGTTTTTT
TRBV6-5	NA	NA	TRBJ1-1	CASRATLNTEAFF	TGTGCCAGCAGGGCGACATTGAACACTGAAGCTTTCTTT
TRBV10-3	NA	NA	TRBJ2-7	CATEGGSVYEQYF	TGTGCCACCGAAGGGGGTTCAGTCTACGAGCAGTACTTC
TRBV19	NA	NA	TRBJ1-4	CASNMKGLSYTTNEKLFF	TGTGCCAGTAATATGAAGGGACTCTCCTATACAACTAATGAAAAACTGTTTTTT
TRBV5-5	NA	few	TRBJ1-6	CASSLVPGNSPLHF	TGTGCCAGCAGCTTGGTGCCGGGGAATTCACCCCTCCACTTT
TRBV30	TRBD1	NA	TRBJ1-1	CAWSNPGQGHTEAFF	TGTGCCTGGAGCAATCCCGGACAGGGACACACTGAAGCTTTCTTT
TRBV19	NA	NA	TRBJ1-3	CASSFADTYLPGNTIYF	TGTGCCAGTAGTTTTGCGGACACTTATCTCCCTGGAAACACCATATATTTT
TRBV7-3	TRBD2	NA	TRBJ2-1	CASSSETSGGPYNEQFF	TGTGCCAGCAGCTCCGAGACTAGCGGGGGGCCTTACAATGAGCAGTTCTTC
TRBV30	NA	few	TRBJ2-7	CAWDLRQASYEQYF	TGTGCCTGGGACCTTAGACAGGCCTCCTACGAGCAGTACTTC
TRBV11-2	NA	once	TRBJ2-2	CASSLAGSNTGELFF	TGTGCCAGCAGCTTAGCAGGGTCGAACACCGGGGAGCTGTTTTTT
TRBV4-3	TRBD1	NA	TRBJ2-4	CASSQAGGNIQYF	TGCGCCAGCAGCCAGGCAGGGGGAAACATTCAGTACTTC
TRBV3-1/TRBV3-2	NA	NA	TRBJ1-6	CASTRGTTNSPLHF	TGTGCCAGCACTCGAGGGACAACTAATTCACCCCTCCACTTT
TRBV9	NA	NA	TRBJ1-6	CASSPGGARGPNSPLHF	TGTGCCAGCAGCCCCGGAGGGGCCCGAGGCCCTAATTCACCCCTCCACTTT
TRBV9	TRBD1	NA	TRBJ1-1	CASSVGGGWNTEAFF	TGTGCCAGCAGCGTAGGAGGGGGCTGGAACACTGAAGCTTTCTTT
TRBV27	TRBD2	NA	TRBJ2-3	CASRRTSESTDTQYF	TGTGCCAGCAGGCGGACTAGCGAGAGCACAGATACGCAGTATTTT
TRBV7-2	NA	NA	TRBJ1-4	CASSLNPGKGEKLFF	TGTGCCAGCAGCTTAAATCCAGGGAAAGGTGAAAAACTGTTTTTT
TRBV24-1	NA	NA	TRBJ1-2	CATFGYGYTF	TGTGCCACATTCGGGTATGGCTACACCTTC
TRBV18	TRBD1	NA	TRBJ2-7	CASSAGTATVYEQYF	TGTGCCAGCTCGGCCGGGACAGCTACAGTCTACGAGCAGTACTTC
TRBV18	NA	NA	TRBJ1-1	CASSRKQGFWDTEAFF	TGTGCCAGCTCACGAAAACAGGGTTTCTGGGACACTGAAGCTTTCTTT
TRBV2	TRBD1	NA	TRBJ1-1	CATEQGRNTEAFF	TGTGCCACCGAACAGGGGAGGAACACTGAAGCTTTCTTT
TRBV5-1	TRBD1	NA	TRBJ1-2	CASSLVGTGADYGYTF	TGCGCCAGCAGCTTGGTGGGGACAGGGGCGGACTATGGCTACACCTTC
TRBV5-1	NA	NA	TRBJ1-2	CASSLAGGGADYGYTF	TGCGCCAGCAGCTTGGCCGGGGGAGGGGCCGACTATGGCTACACCTTC
TRBV18	NA	NA	TRBJ1-1	CASSLPDREAFF	TGTGCCAGCTCATTACCTGACAGGGAAGCTTTCTTT
TRBV27	TRBD2	NA	TRBJ2-5	CASRLAGKETQYF	TGTGCCAGCAGACTAGCGGGGAAAGAGACCCAGTACTTC
TRBV2	NA	NA	TRBJ1-3	CASRVREVSGNTIYF	TGTGCCAGCAGGGTCCGGGAGGTCTCTGGAAACACCATATATTTT
TRBV19	NA	once	TRBJ1-2	CASSYRSNYGYTF	TGTGCCAGTAGCTACAGATCTAACTATGGCTACACCTTC
TRBV27	TRBD2	NA	TRBJ2-1	CASSFLAAYNEQFF	TGTGCCAGCAGTTTCCTAGCGGCCTACAATGAGCAGTTCTTC
TRBV2	TRBD2	NA	TRBJ2-7	CASPKSDKAGTVYEQYF	TGTGCCAGCCCCAAATCCGACAAAGCGGGGACGGTGTACGAGCAGTACTTC
TRBV2	NA	once	TRBJ1-2	CASPAGPSGYTF	TGTGCCAGCCCGGCGGGGCCTTCTGGCTACACCTTC
TRBV24-1	NA	NA	TRBJ1-1	CATSDLGDTEAFF	TGTGCCACCAGTGATTTAGGGGATACTGAAGCTTTCTTT
TRBV27	TRBD2	NA	TRBJ2-1	CASSLVAGGPKYNEQFF	TGTGCCAGCAGTTTGGTAGCGGGGGGGCCGAAGTACAATGAGCAGTTCTTC
TRBV30	NA	NA	TRBJ1-5	CAWSVLHSNQPQHF	TGTGCCTGGAGTGTACTCCACAGCAATCAGCCCCAGCATTTT
TRBV5-5	TRBD1	once	TRBJ2-7	CASSLVTGGTMFVEQYF	TGTGCCAGCAGCTTGGTAACAGGGGGTACGATGTTTGTCGAGCAGTACTTC
TRBV6-2/TRBV6-3	NA	NA	TRBJ2-1	CASSYWAGNNEQFF	TGTGCCAGCAGTTACTGGGCCGGAAACAATGAGCAGTTCTTC
TRBV5-1	NA	once	TRBJ2-7	CASSPAFGLEQYF	TGCGCCAGCAGCCCAGCTTTTGGACTCGAGCAGTACTTC
TRBV7-9	NA	NA	TRBJ2-1	CASRTRGNSYNEQFF	TGTGCCAGCAGAACGAGGGGGAACTCCTACAATGAGCAGTTCTTC
TRBV10-1	NA	once	TRBJ1-5	CASSESVHITLYSNQPQHF	TGCGCCAGCAGTGAGTCTGTCCACATCACCTTATATAGCAATCAGCCCCAGCATTTT
TRBV27	NA	NA	TRBJ1-2	CASSPMGGGYTF	TGTGCCAGCAGTCCCATGGGGGGTGGCTACACCTTC
TRBV25-1	NA	NA	TRBJ1-1	CATQGRGNTEAFF	TGTGCCACCCAGGGGAGGGGGAACACTGAAGCTTTCTTT
TRBV5-1	NA	once	TRBJ2-7	CASRSGVEQYF	TGCGCCAGCAGGTCGGGGGTCGAGCAGTACTTC
TRBV2	NA	NA	TRBJ1-1	CASYGVYTEAFF	TGTGCCTCATACGGGGTTTACACTGAAGCTTTCTTT
TRBV2	TRBD1	once	TRBJ1-6	CASGDRGNSPLHF	TGTGCCAGCGGGGACAGGGGGAATTCACCCCTCCACTTT